This T cell receptor beta chain was captured by sequencing in a study of blood T cell repertoires in COVID-19. Overall study: Donors in the United States, Italy and Spain gave samples during acute or convalescent COVID-19.

Germline V gene lookup returns CDR1 SGHTA and CDR2 FQGNSA. The CDR3 runs 15 residues. The V segment lost 4 bases and the J segment 4 bases; nucleotides outside the gene matches: 10. Produced via immunoSEQ multiplex PCR; TCRdb's table is partial and in-frame only. The sample contains over 100,000 clones, roughly four fifths of which appear only once. J is TRBJ2-7 and V is TRBV7-2, with 7 bases aligning to TRBD1. This sequence originates from a woman aged 60-75 years with acute or convalescent COVID-19. The specimen was peripheral blood. CDR3 nucleotide sequence: TGTGCCAGCAGCTACACATCCGGGACAGTTTACGAGCAGTACTTC. Residues: CASSYTSGTVYEQYF. The whole variable domain, filled in from reference TRBV7-2 and TRBJ2-7, reads GAGVSQSPSNKVTEKGKDVELRCDPISGHTALYWYRQSLGQGLEFLIYFQGNSAPDKSGLPSDRFSAERTGGSVSTLTIQRTQQEDSAVYLCASSYTSGTVYEQYFGPGTRLTVT.